This TCR beta chain was recovered during a study of T-cell reconstitution after alpha-beta-depleted transplantation in children. Comment on this clonotype: Its target is unknown.

General observations from the study: For some patients, TCRbeta diversity was high at day 60 because of recipient T cells and thymic progenitors that survived.

The library targeted TCRbeta and was prepared with unique molecular identifiers. TCRdb redid the calling of the PCR reads with MiXCR, one entry per CDR3 protein. The data show 250,000 to 400,000 distinct CDR3 sequences, with approximately 23% seen just once and around 9.9% held by the top ten. Trimming took 2 bases from V and 2 from J, leaving 13 bases between them. The germline gives CDR1 MGHRA, CDR2 YSYEKL. This CDR3 spans 15 amino acids. The sequence derives from a male patient younger than 18 who had a stem cell transplant for acute lymphoblastic leukemia, so the T cells may come from the graft donor. Source: PBMCs, mostly from graft donor cells, taken 180 days after TCRalphabeta/CD19-depleted stem cell transplant. The chain carries TRBV4-1 and TRBJ2-7; D is uncertain. In nucleotides, the CDR3 is TGCGCCAGCAGCCAAAGAAGCACTCCCACCTACGAGCAGTACTTC. Translated: CASSQRSTPTYEQYF.